What follows describes a single TCR beta chain. Antigen: not known. For the second PCR, which ran for roughly 6 to 12 cycles, a sample-barcoded 5' primer and a J-beta primer mix were used. Each CDR3 protein is one row after TCRdb ran MiXCR on the 5' RACE reads. The data contain 980,000 or so distinct CDR3 sequences, under 50% of them seen just once; the ten biggest clones take up roughly 12%. The CDR3 is 15 amino acids. V shed 2 bases and J shed 6 bases, with 17 bases lying between them. CDR1 and CDR2 from the germline V gene are SGHRS and YFSETQ. The entry originates in a study of blood T cells in healthy people across ages. Study-wide findings and caveats: Among long-lived donors, naive CD4+ cells were more numerous and diversity higher than in aged donors.

This TCR was recovered from a man aged 30 to 45 in good health. This chain uses TRBV5-1 with TRBJ1-1, with D unresolved. Sequenced input: blood. In DNA, the CDR3 is TGCGCCAGCAGCTTTCAGGCCTCCGTTGTTGCTGAAGCTTTCTTT. Translation: CASSFQASVVAEAFF.